Detailed here is one T cell receptor beta chain. It lacks a known antigen. The input lacks base qualities; no much larger clone sits a single base away. The data were obtained in a study of cytomegalovirus exposure and HLA in healthy donors (dated 2017 in TCRdb). About the investigation overall: In an earlier analysis of 550 to 750 of the donors, 276 Gb of sequence data and approximately 120 million unique TCR beta sequences from roughly 180 million T cells were reported. Rather than drawing on any new phenotypic data, the later analysis identified candidate immune exposures from TCR beta sequences and the way those sequences occurred across donors. A later genetic analysis used genome-wide SNP genotypes for about three fifths of the roughly 700 donors, treating that subset as a discovery cohort. The study profiled the T cell repertoires of under 700 subjects by immunosequencing and related them to cytomegalovirus serostatus. High-throughput TCR immunosequencing, statistical association of individual TCRs with disease status, and machine learning were combined to predict cytomegalovirus infection status. Of the roughly 400 genotyped donors, about 84% fell in the genetic ancestry cluster associated with self-reported Caucasian donors. Among several hundred genotyped donors of the cohort, an average of approximately 240,000 unique TCR beta nucleotide sequences was sequenced per donor, of which about 19% were non-productive. About 300 gigabases of sequencing data and some 85 million unique TCR sequences were included in an early release covering roughly 600 HLA-typed donors. A later analysis re-examined previously published TCR beta repertoires from just over 650 donors and added high-resolution HLA genotyping to investigate patterns of TCR occurrence. Class I and class II HLA loci were covered by the typing at four-digit resolution. An earlier analysis of roughly 580 of the donors used high-throughput TCR beta sequencing to judge whether each TCR beta V gene segment behaved as functional or pseudogenic. In addition to the first cohort of approximately 670 subjects, a separate validation cohort of approximately 120 different subjects was used. The study was designed to test whether signatures of past pathogen exposure could be identified by cataloging public T cell receptors. Typing coverage differed by locus: A, B, C, DRB1 and DQB1 were typed in roughly 620-640 donors, DQA1 in 500 to 550, DPA1 in over 600, and DPB1 in just under 480. Donor age, sex, ethnicity and CMV serostatus were compiled alongside the repertoire data. A handful of DR-DQ haplotypes were handled as single units for association and clustering because linkage in the cohort was strong. All discovery cohort repertoires had been generated on a single sequencing platform. Here is what the overall study found, with its caveats: Because HLA typing was missing for some donors at each locus, association tests included only the typed subset. Presence/absence analyses assumed roughly uniform sequencing depth across donors, an assumption that may not hold. The authors suggested that the approach could potentially be generalized to other disease states and immunological phenotypes. In a later analysis, TCR association rates were found to vary across HLA loci, with the most associated TCRs seen for DRB1 alleles and the fewest for HLA-C alleles. CMV serostatus was the only immune exposure information available for the cohort. According to a later analysis, most CMV-associated TCR beta chains appeared to be HLA-restricted, and the HLA associations seemed to be driven largely by CMV exposure. A further reported finding was that TCR beta sequences accurately predicted the HLA-A and HLA-B alleles for most subjects in the first cohort. Most TCR sequences were seen in very few donors, while some public TCRs were found in many individuals. The classifier was reported to diagnose cytomegalovirus status with high specificity and sensitivity in both the original and validation cohorts. In vitro tests confirmed that a few of the cytomegalovirus-associated TCR beta chains recognize cytomegalovirus antigens. According to a later genetic analysis, donors in an Asian-associated ancestry cluster had fewer N-insertions in productive TCRs than the approximately 710-donor mean. The cohort was sequenced for TCR beta chains only, and without alpha or paired-chain data the features that could be detected were limited. In a later analysis, several top co-occurrence clusters were reported to appear linked to parvovirus B19, influenza, CMV and Epstein-Barr virus. The study gave a list of 150 to 200 TCR beta chains associated with cytomegalovirus. When HLA alleles, especially DR and DQ, strongly co-occurred, attributing TCR associations to individual alleles was difficult. Because counts were too low, around 18 rarely observed V segments, including chromosome 9 orphons, were left out of the earlier analysis of 500 to 650 of the donors. A later genetic analysis associated a missense DCLRE1C variant with V-gene and J-gene trimming of TCR beta chains, and an independent cohort replicated the association. Broadly in line with IMGT annotations, most TCR beta V segments showed up in productive rearrangements about 90% or about 30% of the time in an earlier analysis of about 500 of the donors. Specific HLA alleles were associated with roughly 17,000 TCR beta sequences at a false discovery rate of 0.05 in a later analysis. Linkage disequilibrium might explain the correlated functional status among segregating V segments, but an unknown experimental factor could not be ruled out. In a later analysis, HLA-associated TCR beta chains showed more clonal expansion and lower generation probabilities than non-associated chains that were equally common. A group of highly shared sequence variants was considered likely to be a technical artifact of the sequencing pipeline.

The cohort was made up of around 720 healthy bone marrow donors. At the time of sampling, every cohort member was nominally healthy, though immune exposures that went unrecorded were likely present. The donor tested CMV seronegative, placing the donor among the 350 or so seronegative members of the cohort. A peripheral blood sample was provided by each donor, and peripheral blood mononuclear cells were used for TCR beta sequencing. The Qiagen DNeasy Blood Extraction Kit was used to extract genomic DNA from the blood cell samples. The library was produced with the immunoSEQ multiplex PCR assay. The multiplex PCR relied on a mix of 60 forward primers for TCR Vbeta segments and 13 reverse primers for TCR Jbeta segments. A multiplex PCR assay on genomic DNA amplified the CDR3 region of rearranged TCR beta genes. The amplified TCR beta libraries were sequenced on the Illumina HiSeq System as 87-base-pair reads. In the original analysis: In a later analysis, some 80 million unique TCR beta chains were counted across the approximately 620 repertoires, and around 10 million of these chains were shared by at least two donors. Raw reads were error-corrected and collapsed into unique sequences with a nearest-neighbor algorithm that merged closely related sequences to remove PCR and sequencing errors. V, D and J gene segments were assigned by aligning CDR3 sequences to IMGT reference sequences. Each retained sequence needed at least a six-nucleotide match to both a V gene segment and a J gene segment. A rearrangement counted as productive if the CDR3 had no stop codons and remained in frame with V and J, and every other rearrangement counted as non-productive. Following IMGT convention, CDR3 was defined as the stretch from the second conserved V-encoded cysteine to the conserved J-encoded phenylalanine. The earlier analysis of about 590 of the donors excluded sequences that lacked an unambiguous match to a single V gene segment. An earlier analysis of 500 to 600 of the donors classified V segments as functional when productive rearrangements were above 56.7% and as segregating when the standard deviation between donors was above 5%. A statistical classification framework was built for diagnosing cytomegalovirus status from the catalog of TCR beta chain sequences. In a later analysis, TCR nucleotide sequences were compared against IMGT/GENE-DB human TR gene sequences so that V and J genes could be assigned. A later analysis assigned CDR3 sequences and most-parsimonious VDJ recombination scenarios with the TCRdist pipeline. In a later analysis, each TCR beta chain was defined by its CDR3 amino acid sequence together with its V-gene family, and reads without a unique V-gene family were excluded. A later analysis removed roughly 590 highly shared, low-generation-probability nucleotide sequences to deal with suspected cross-contamination and a sequencing artifact. In a later analysis, a clonal expansion index was calculated for each public chain from normalized within-repertoire ranks of inferred template counts. A later analysis computed generation probabilities with a VDJ recombination model fitted to out-of-frame rearrangements, and checked the results against IGoR. In a later analysis, hypergeometric tests were used to score TCR-TCR, TCR-HLA and TCR-CMV co-occurrence, with a repertoire-size bias correction applied to TCR pairs. A later analysis estimated false discovery rates by permuting HLA or CMV assignments 20 times. In a later analysis, co-occurring TCRs were grouped with DBSCAN, and TCRdist sequence similarity was added when clustering was performed within HLA-allele-positive subsets. Repertoires with fewer than 30,000 or more than 120,000 public chains, plus five repertoires with anomalous nucleotide sharing, were excluded from co-occurrence clustering. As stored in TCRdb, this immuneACCESS dataset retains in-frame rearrangements with V and J assigned. A fraction of the clones does not appear; measured against another copy, unresolved V genes explain less than half of the discrepancy, and the remainder lacks a known reason. V and J calls and clone size are as listed in that table; D and trimming were resolved from the DNA. The sample profile shows over 75,000 clones; roughly 75% of them were found once. About 0.79% of the sample comes from the top ten.

The sequenced material came from PBMCs. This TCR derives from a woman in her sixties or seventies in good health and CMV-seronegative.

The CDR3 reads CASSIGGFGNQPQHF. The nucleotides are TGTGCCAGTAGTATCGGAGGGTTCGGCAATCAGCCCCAGCATTTT. In this chain, TRBV19 is recombined with TRBJ1-5, with the D gene not clear enough to name. According to the germline V gene (reference sequence), CDR1 reads LNHDA and CDR2 reads SQIVND. The V end loses 3 bases and the J end loses 2 bases, and a stretch of 11 bases separates them. From the cysteine through the phenylalanine, the CDR3 covers 15 amino acids. Only the CDR3 region is kept as DNA, spanning 45 bases read in frame from base 1.